This is a list of T cell receptor beta chains from one sample in a study of OX40 agonist ivuxolimab in advanced cancers. Some clones are missing from TCRdb's copy, which holds only in-frame ones; the method was immunoSEQ multiplex PCR. Of about 100,000 clones listed, 70% to 90% were seen once; the top ten hold around 0.16%. Sequenced here: CD4+ or CD8+ T cells sorted from blood, sampled in a trial of the OX40 agonist ivuxolimab. All receptors come from an adult with an advanced solid tumor such as melanoma, head and neck, liver or kidney cancer. CDR3s include the opening cysteine and the closing phenylalanine or tryptophan. The order of the fields is V gene, D gene, clone size, J gene, CDR3 protein, CDR3 DNA. The D gene is left open where the match is weak. The size field is filled for only some rows; it gives once, few, many or a size class.

>TRBV7-2|.|.|TRBJ1-2
CASSLGPVYGYTF
TGTGCCAGCAGCTTAGGTCCCGTGTACGGCTACACCTTC
>TRBV19|TRBD1|.|TRBJ2-3
CATSRGLTDTQYF
TGTGCCACCAGCAGGGGGCTCACAGATACGCAGTATTTT
>TRBV18|.|once|TRBJ2-1
CASSPSSASYNEQFF
TGTGCCAGCTCACCATCTAGCGCTTCCTACAATGAGCAGTTCTTC
>TRBV29-1|.|.|TRBJ2-7
CSVETFTYEQYF
TGCAGCGTTGAGACATTTACCTACGAGCAGTACTTC
>TRBV7-3|TRBD2|.|TRBJ2-2
CASSRTGRLAGNTGELFF
TGTGCCAGCAGCCGAACTGGAAGACTAGCGGGGAACACCGGGGAGCTGTTTTTT
>TRBV21-1|.|once|TRBJ1-2
CASSKVSRYGYTF
TGTGCCAGCAGCAAAGTTTCGCGCTATGGCTACACCTTC
>TRBV27|.|.|TRBJ2-5
CASGRGGPETQYF
TGTGCCAGCGGAAGGGGGGGCCCAGAGACCCAGTACTTC
>TRBV4-2|.|.|TRBJ1-3
CASSQDLTGPGGNTIYF
TGTGCCAGCAGCCAGGACCTCACAGGGCCGGGTGGAAACACCATATATTTT
>TRBV6-1|.|.|TRBJ1-5
CASSATGSGNQPQHF
TGTGCCAGCAGTGCGACAGGATCAGGCAATCAGCCCCAGCATTTT
>TRBV6-1|.|.|TRBJ1-2
CASSESGGHLGGGYTF
TGTGCCAGCAGTGAATCGGGGGGGCACCTAGGGGGTGGCTACACCTTC
>TRBV2|.|.|TRBJ1-2
CASRRGLNYGYTF
TGTGCCAGCCGTCGGGGCCTTAACTATGGCTACACCTTC
>TRBV10-1|TRBD1|.|TRBJ2-2
CASSDPDRGSTGELFF
TGCGCCAGCAGTGACCCCGACAGGGGGAGCACCGGGGAGCTGTTTTTT
>TRBV9|.|.|TRBJ2-7
CASSVASGGAGLYEQYF
TGTGCCAGCAGCGTAGCATCTGGGGGCGCCGGGCTTTACGAGCAGTACTTC
>TRBV5-4|TRBD1|.|TRBJ1-1
CASSPRDRGYTEAFF
TGTGCCAGCAGCCCTAGGGACAGGGGTTACACTGAAGCTTTCTTT
>TRBV29-1|.|.|TRBJ1-4
CSVGYFDRTNEKLFF
TGCAGCGTTGGTTATTTTGATCGGACTAATGAAAAACTGTTTTTT
>TRBV18|TRBD2|.|TRBJ2-5
CASSGTSGGAGETQYF
TGTGCCAGCTCAGGGACTAGCGGCGGAGCAGGAGAGACCCAGTACTTC
>TRBV9|TRBD1|.|TRBJ2-7
CASSFGGTGSYEQYF
TGTGCCAGCAGCTTTGGGGGGACAGGGTCCTACGAGCAGTACTTC
>TRBV6-1|TRBD1|.|TRBJ1-2
CASGDRFNYGYTF
TGTGCCAGCGGGGACAGATTTAACTATGGCTACACCTTC
>TRBV6-6|TRBD2|.|TRBJ2-1
CASRVTSSGYNEQFF
TGTGCCAGCAGAGTTACGTCTAGCGGTTACAATGAGCAGTTCTTC
>TRBV19|.|.|TRBJ2-1
CASSNSPAVWREQFF
TGTGCCAGTAGCAACAGTCCAGCTGTGTGGCGGGAGCAGTTCTTC
>TRBV6-5|.|.|TRBJ1-1
CASSYGRTAMNTEAFF
TGTGCCAGCAGCTACGGACGGACAGCTATGAACACTGAAGCTTTCTTT
>TRBV27|TRBD1|.|TRBJ1-1
CASSHRGRNTEAFF
TGTGCCAGCAGTCACAGGGGTCGGAACACTGAAGCTTTCTTT
>TRBV6-1|TRBD2|.|TRBJ2-1
CASSLPGLGGNEQFF
TGTGCCAGCAGTCTTCCGGGACTAGGCGGCAATGAGCAGTTCTTC
>TRBV5-4|.|.|TRBJ2-2
CASSMDTANTGELFF
TGTGCCAGCAGCATGGACACTGCGAACACCGGGGAGCTGTTTTTT
>TRBV28|.|.|TRBJ1-5
CASSLRGSVQPQHF
TGTGCCAGCAGTTTAAGGGGATCCGTACAGCCCCAGCATTTT
>TRBV30|.|once|TRBJ1-4
CAWSDRWEKLFF
TGTGCCTGGAGTGACCGTTGGGAAAAACTGTTTTTT
>TRBV27|.|.|TRBJ2-5
CASSLGHGTQYF
TGTGCCAGCAGTTTGGGACACGGGACCCAGTACTTC
>TRBV6-5|TRBD1|.|TRBJ1-3
CASSYSSGGNGNTIYF
TGTGCCAGCAGTTACTCGTCAGGGGGCAACGGAAACACCATATATTTT
>TRBV5-1|.|.|TRBJ2-1
CASSLVAGSSYNEQFF
TGCGCCAGCAGCTTGGTTGCGGGGAGCTCCTACAATGAGCAGTTCTTC
>TRBV19|.|.|TRBJ1-1
CASSTKYGRGTEAFF
TGTGCCAGTAGTACCAAATACGGACGAGGGACTGAAGCTTTCTTT
>TRBV25-1|.|once|TRBJ1-2
CASSAGYGYTF
TGTGCCAGCAGTGCAGGATATGGCTACACCTTC
>TRBV16|.|.|TRBJ1-5
CASSHQSRDQPQHF
TGTGCCAGCAGCCATCAGTCTAGGGATCAGCCCCAGCATTTT
>TRBV2|TRBD1|.|TRBJ2-7
CASRGQGYEQYF
TGTGCCAGCAGGGGACAGGGCTACGAGCAGTACTTC
>TRBV7-8|.|.|TRBJ2-1
CASSSRASNEQFF
TGTGCCAGCAGTTCCCGAGCGAGCAATGAGCAGTTCTTC
>TRBV6-1|.|.|TRBJ2-7
CASRKGPRDSYEQYF
TGTGCCAGCAGGAAGGGGCCGCGGGACTCCTACGAGCAGTACTTC
>TRBV5-1|.|.|TRBJ2-7
CASSFLPSGFSDEQYF
TGCGCCAGCAGCTTCCTCCCCTCGGGGTTTTCGGACGAGCAGTACTTC